This T cell receptor (beta chain) was recorded in a study of blood T cell repertoires in COVID-19. Seattle patient enrollment occurred during active infection, with longitudinal follow-up thereafter. Per the study methods: Scientists estimated how many nucleated cells there were by amplifying reference gene primers. Assay: immunoSEQ multiplex PCR; the TCRdb copy retains only in-frame clones and omits some. V and J calls and clone size are given by that table; D and trimming were obtained from the DNA. Here the sample spans approximately 63,000 clones, 75% to 90% being singletons. This TCR came from a woman aged 60-70 years with COVID-19, enrolled during active disease. Material: peripheral blood.

The CDR3 nucleotides are TGTGCCAGTAGTATCTACAGGGATAATTCACCCCTCCACTTT. It specifies CASSIYRDNSPLHF. The chain recombines TRBV19 with TRBJ1-6; tentative D call: TRBD1 (6 bases). The CDR3 has 14 amino acids. V was cut by 3 bases and J by 5 bases, with 8 bases left in between. Looked up from germline, CDR1 is LNHDA and CDR2 is SQIVND (reference sequence). The full variable domain, rest sourced from reference TRBV19 and TRBJ1-6, is DGGITQSPKYLFRKEGQNVTLSCEQNLNHDAMYWYRQDPGQGLRLIYYSQIVNDFQKGDIAEGYSVSREKKESFPLTVTSAQKNPTAFYLCASSIYRDNSPLHFGNGTRLTVT.